This is a list of T cell receptor beta chains from one sample in a study of blood T cells in healthy people across ages. TCRdb independently ran MiXCR on the 5' RACE reads; one entry per CDR3 protein. The sample includes some 1.7 million distinct CDR3 sequences, 28% of them seen just once. The specimen sequenced was blood. The receptor set was obtained from a woman aged 30 to 39 in good health. CDR3s include the opening cysteine and the closing phenylalanine or tryptophan. A D gene is named only where the DNA matches it firmly. Size is stated for part of the rows, as once, few or many counts, or as a class when the clone is expanded.

clone_size: few
v_call: TRBV14
j_call: TRBJ1-4
d_call: NA
cdr3_aa: CASSQEYARRGEKLFF
cdr3_nt: TGTGCCAGCAGCCAAGAATACGCAAGGAGGGGTGAAAAACTGTTTTTT

clone_size: few
v_call: TRBV7-2
j_call: TRBJ2-3
d_call: TRBD2
cdr3_aa: CASSFQSTGGVITQYF
cdr3_nt: TGTGCCAGCAGCTTCCAGAGCACGGGGGGGGTCATTACGCAGTATTTT

clone_size: few
v_call: TRBV7-9
j_call: TRBJ2-4
d_call: NA
cdr3_aa: CASTTQHGHNEQYF
cdr3_nt: TGTGCCAGCACCACTCAACATGGGCACAATGAGCAGTACTTC

clone_size: few
v_call: TRBV10-3
j_call: TRBJ1-2
d_call: NA
cdr3_aa: CAISVGDYGYTF
cdr3_nt: TGTGCCATCAGTGTAGGGGACTATGGCTACACCTTC

clone_size: few
v_call: TRBV10-3
j_call: TRBJ2-1
d_call: NA
cdr3_aa: CASGGDRDEQFF
cdr3_nt: TGTGCCAGCGGAGGGGACCGGGATGAGCAGTTCTTC

clone_size: NA
v_call: TRBV2
j_call: TRBJ1-2
d_call: NA
cdr3_aa: CASRGSFGYTF
cdr3_nt: TGTGCCAGCAGGGGGAGTTTCGGCTACACCTTC

clone_size: NA
v_call: TRBV7-2
j_call: TRBJ2-2
d_call: TRBD1
cdr3_aa: CASSPEGQGPFDTGELFF
cdr3_nt: TGTGCCAGCAGCCCAGAAGGACAGGGTCCATTTGACACCGGGGAGCTGTTTTTT

clone_size: NA
v_call: TRBV7-6
j_call: TRBJ2-1
d_call: TRBD2
cdr3_aa: CASSLEVAGEPYNERFF
cdr3_nt: TGTGCCAGCAGCTTAGAAGTGGCGGGAGAACCCTACAATGAGCGGTTCTTC

clone_size: NA
v_call: TRBV3-1
j_call: TRBJ1-6
d_call: NA
cdr3_aa: CASSHLEGNSPLHF
cdr3_nt: TGTGCCAGCAGCCACCTCGAGGGTAATTCACCCCTCCACTTT

clone_size: few
v_call: TRBV5-1
j_call: TRBJ2-4
d_call: TRBD1
cdr3_aa: CASRGEGGYEQYF
cdr3_nt: TGCGCCAGCAGAGGTGAAGGGGGCTATGAGCAGTACTTC

clone_size: NA
v_call: TRBV10-3
j_call: TRBJ1-1
d_call: NA
cdr3_aa: CATADSLNTEAFF
cdr3_nt: TGTGCCACCGCGGACAGCCTGAACACTGAAGCTTTCTTT

clone_size: many
v_call: TRBV6-2/TRBV6-3
j_call: TRBJ2-1
d_call: NA
cdr3_aa: CASSPQGLNEQFF
cdr3_nt: TGCGCCAGCAGCCCGCAGGGGCTGAATGAGCAGTTCTTC

clone_size: NA
v_call: TRBV20-1
j_call: TRBJ2-3
d_call: TRBD2
cdr3_aa: CSASSGRAGDTQYF
cdr3_nt: TGCAGTGCGTCTAGCGGGAGGGCCGGAGATACGCAGTATTTT

clone_size: NA
v_call: TRBV6-5
j_call: TRBJ1-2
d_call: NA
cdr3_aa: CTSSYGDGFYGYTF
cdr3_nt: TGTACCAGCAGTTACGGGGACGGATTTTATGGCTACACCTTC